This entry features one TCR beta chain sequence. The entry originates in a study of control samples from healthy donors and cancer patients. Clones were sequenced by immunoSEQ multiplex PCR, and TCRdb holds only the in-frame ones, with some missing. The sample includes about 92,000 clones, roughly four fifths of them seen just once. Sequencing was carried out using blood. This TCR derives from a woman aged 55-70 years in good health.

This CDR3 reads CASSSVSSSGNTIYF. The CDR3 DNA is TGCGCCAGCAGCTCAGTTTCTAGCTCTGGAAACACCATATATTTT. The rearrangement joins TRBV5-1 to TRBJ1-3; D remains unclear. The CDR3 is 15 amino acids. Germline V gene lookup returns CDR1 SGHRS and CDR2 YFSETQ. V was shortened by 3 bases and J by 0 bases, with 10 bases between the two germline ends.